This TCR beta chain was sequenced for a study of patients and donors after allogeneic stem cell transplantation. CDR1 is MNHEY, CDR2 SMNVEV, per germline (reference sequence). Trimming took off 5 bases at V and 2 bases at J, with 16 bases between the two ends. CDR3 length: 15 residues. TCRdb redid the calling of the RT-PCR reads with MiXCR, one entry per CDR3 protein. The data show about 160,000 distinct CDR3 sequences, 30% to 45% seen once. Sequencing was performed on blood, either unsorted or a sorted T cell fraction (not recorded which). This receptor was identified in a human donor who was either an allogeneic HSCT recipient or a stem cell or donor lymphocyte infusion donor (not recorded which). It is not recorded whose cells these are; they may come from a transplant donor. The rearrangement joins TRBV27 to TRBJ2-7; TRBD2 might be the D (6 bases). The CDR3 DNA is TGTGCCAGCAGTGTGGACTACCGTCTTCCCTACGAGCAGTACTTC. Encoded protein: CASSVDYRLPYEQYF.